This TCR beta chain was captured in a study of T cells in Graves' hyperthyroidism and ophthalmopathy. Germline values: CDR1 LGHNA, CDR2 YSLEER. V was clipped by 1 base and J by 9 bases, with 13 bases between them. This CDR3 is 13 amino acids long. There were TCR beta CDR3 regions amplified from RNA transcripts. Using the HTBI primer set, a first-round RT-PCR was run on the TCR CDR3. Each CDR3 protein gets one entry after TCRdb re-called the multiplex PCR reads with MiXCR. The sample lists some 530,000 distinct CDR3 sequences, about 22% occurring once. This clonotype has just a few counts. The TCR originated in a woman in her seventies with Graves' ophthalmopathy. The chain uses TRBV4-3 and TRBJ2-7; possibly TRBD2 for D (6 bases). Sequencing was performed on blood. The CDR3 nucleotides are TGCGCCAGCAGCCAAGGCCTTTCCGGGGGGCAGTACTTC. It specifies CASSQGLSGGQYF.